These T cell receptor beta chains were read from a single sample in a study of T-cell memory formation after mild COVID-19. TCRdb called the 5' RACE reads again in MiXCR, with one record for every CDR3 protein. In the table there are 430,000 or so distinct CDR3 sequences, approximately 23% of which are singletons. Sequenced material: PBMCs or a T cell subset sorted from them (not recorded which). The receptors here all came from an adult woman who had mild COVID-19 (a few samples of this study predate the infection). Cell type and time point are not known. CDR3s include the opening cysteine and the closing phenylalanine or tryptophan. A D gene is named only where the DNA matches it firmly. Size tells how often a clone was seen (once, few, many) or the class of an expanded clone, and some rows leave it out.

CASSPGTGSQETQYF | TGCGCCAGCAGCCCCGGGACAGGCAGCCAAGAGACCCAGTACTTC | TRBD1 | few | TRBJ2-5 | TRBV4-3
CATSGLGARQGDTQYF | TGTGCCACCTCCGGTTTGGGAGCCCGGCAGGGAGATACGCAGTATTTT | . | many | TRBJ2-3 | TRBV24-1
CSARDPSVSYNEQFF | TGCAGTGCTAGAGATCCTAGCGTCTCCTACAATGAGCAGTTCTTC | . | . | TRBJ2-1 | TRBV20-1
CASSRTSGSYEQYF | TGTGCCAGCAGCCGGACTAGCGGGAGCTACGAGCAGTACTTC | TRBD2 | many | TRBJ2-7 | TRBV7-2
CASKAQQYF | TGTGCCAGCAAAGCTCAGCAGTACTTC | . | . | TRBJ2-7 | TRBV9
CASSPKTVILGEQYF | TGTGCCAGCAGCCCGAAGACAGTCATCCTGGGCGAGCAGTACTTC | . | . | TRBJ2-7 | TRBV7-9
CATSEGAFDTQYF | TGTGCCACCAGTGAAGGGGCGTTTGATACGCAGTATTTT | . | . | TRBJ2-3 | TRBV24-1
CSGRQGAGETQYF | TGCAGCGGCAGACAGGGGGCCGGAGAGACCCAGTACTTC | TRBD1 | . | TRBJ2-5 | TRBV29-1
CASSTAGGYNSPLHF | TGTGCCAGCAGTACCGCCGGCGGCTATAATTCACCCCTCCACTTT | . | . | TRBJ1-6 | TRBV6-5
CASSPPGLAGINEQFF | TGTGCCAGCTCACCCCCGGGACTAGCGGGAATTAATGAGCAGTTCTTC | TRBD2 | few | TRBJ2-1 | TRBV18
CATQKTSYGNTIYF | TGTGCCACCCAAAAAACCTCCTATGGAAACACCATATATTTT | . | . | TRBJ1-3 | TRBV2
CATSRAPGVTANSPLHF | TGTGCCACCAGCAGAGCCCCCGGGGTCACAGCTAATTCACCCCTCCACTTT | . | . | TRBJ1-6 | TRBV15
CASSGGENTGELFF | TGCGCCAGCAGCGGGGGAGAGAACACCGGGGAGCTGTTTTTT | . | . | TRBJ2-2 | TRBV5-1
CASSLEQGSTDTQYF | TGCGCCAGCAGCTTAGAACAGGGAAGCACAGATACGCAGTATTTT | . | few | TRBJ2-3 | TRBV5-1
CASSPSRRAYNEQFF | TGTGCCAGCAGCCCTTCGCGCAGGGCCTACAATGAGCAGTTCTTC | . | . | TRBJ2-1 | TRBV5-6
CASSFDSYRGNEKLFF | TGTGCCAGCAGCTTTGATTCGTACAGGGGGAATGAAAAACTGTTTTTT | TRBD1 | few | TRBJ1-4 | TRBV7-2
CASSLAAISVSTDTQYF | TGTGCCAGCAGCTTAGCCGCCATTAGCGTTAGCACAGATACGCAGTATTTT | . | . | TRBJ2-3 | TRBV7-2
CASSPLAGFGADTQYF | TGTGCCAGCAGCCCCCTAGCGGGATTTGGGGCAGATACGCAGTATTTT | TRBD2 | few | TRBJ2-3 | TRBV7-9
CASRTDSHPYNEQFF | TGTGCCAGCAGGACGGACTCTCACCCTTACAATGAGCAGTTCTTC | . | few | TRBJ2-1 | TRBV5-5
CASSRSVLPDRQFF | TGTGCCAGCAGCCGATCTGTCCTACCGGATAGGCAGTTCTTC | . | . | TRBJ2-1 | TRBV14
CASSPLTGASGNTIYF | TGTGCCAGCAGCCCATTGACAGGAGCCTCTGGAAACACCATATATTTT | . | few | TRBJ1-3 | TRBV7-6
CASSQGVQTPGGNTQYF | TGTGCCAGCAGCCAAGGGGTTCAGACACCGGGAGGAAATACGCAGTATTTT | TRBD2 | . | TRBJ2-3 | TRBV3-1
CASSLVSAGFNGGGYTF | TGTGCCAGCAGCTTAGTTTCGGCAGGCTTCAATGGAGGTGGCTACACCTTC | . | few | TRBJ1-2 | TRBV7-6
CASRSSGQTRKHTEAFF | TGTGCCAGCAGATCATCCGGACAGACGAGGAAGCACACTGAAGCTTTCTTT | . | few | TRBJ1-1 | TRBV6-6
CSAWTGAGNTIYF | TGCAGCGCTTGGACAGGAGCTGGAAACACCATATATTTT | TRBD1 | . | TRBJ1-3 | TRBV29-1
CSARRTGAHGELFF | TGCAGTGCTAGGAGGACAGGGGCCCACGGGGAGCTGTTTTTT | TRBD1 | . | TRBJ2-2 | TRBV20-1
CASSYFSSVVEQFF | TGTGCCAGCAGCTACTTCTCTAGTGTAGTTGAGCAGTTCTTC | . | once | TRBJ2-1 | TRBV5-4
CASSLKRRRTAESYEQYF | TGTGCCAGCAGCTTAAAAAGGAGGAGGACAGCGGAATCCTACGAGCAGTACTTC | . | . | TRBJ2-7 | TRBV7-9
CASSLGLGQGYHEQYF | TGTGCCAGCAGCTTGGGTCTGGGACAGGGGTACCACGAGCAGTACTTC | TRBD1 | few | TRBJ2-7 | TRBV7-9
CASSPTSGEHGTQYF | TGCGCCAGCAGCCCGACTAGCGGGGAGCACGGGACCCAGTACTTC | TRBD2 | . | TRBJ2-5 | TRBV10-2
CASSLNRWASGGPEQFF | TGTGCCAGCAGCTTAAATCGGTGGGCTAGCGGGGGCCCGGAGCAGTTCTTC | TRBD2 | few | TRBJ2-1 | TRBV7-9
CSATPGQGISSPLHF | TGCAGTGCTACTCCGGGACAGGGGATCAGTTCACCCCTCCACTTT | TRBD1 | . | TRBJ1-6 | TRBV20-1
CASSRVAGAYNEQFF | TGTGCCAGCAGTCGAGTAGCGGGGGCCTACAATGAGCAGTTCTTC | TRBD2 | once | TRBJ2-1 | TRBV6-5
CASSPRTVSYNEQFF | TGTGCCAGCAGCCCGAGGACAGTGTCCTACAATGAGCAGTTCTTC | . | . | TRBJ2-1 | TRBV7-3
CATSDFFIGNTGELFF | TGTGCCACCAGTGATTTTTTTATAGGCAACACCGGGGAGCTGTTTTTT | . | few | TRBJ2-2 | TRBV24-1
CASSWSDRGLDGYTF | TGTGCCAGCAGTTGGTCCGACAGGGGGCTGGATGGCTACACCTTC | TRBD1 | . | TRBJ1-2 | TRBV6-5
CASSVSSAGRGLYEQYF | TGTGCCAGCAGCGTATCCTCGGCGGGTCGGGGACTGTACGAGCAGTACTTC | . | . | TRBJ2-7 | TRBV9
CASSEGRALAEAFF | TGTGCCAGCAGTGAGGGTCGAGCACTCGCTGAAGCTTTCTTT | . | few | TRBJ1-1 | TRBV6-1
CASSPPGTGGYYEQYF | TGTGCCAGCTCACCACCGGGGACAGGCGGCTACTACGAGCAGTACTTC | TRBD1 | few | TRBJ2-7 | TRBV18
CASSPSGGKGARGYTF | TGCGCCAGCAGCCCGTCCGGTGGGAAGGGGGCGCGGGGCTACACCTTC | TRBD1 | . | TRBJ1-2 | TRBV4-3
CASSSSMRGGGLNTGELFF | TGTGCCAGCAGCTCATCGATGAGGGGCGGGGGTCTCAACACCGGGGAGCTGTTTTTT | TRBD2 | . | TRBJ2-2 | TRBV7-9
CASIPSPGQGATYEQYF | TGTGCCAGCATCCCTTCCCCCGGACAGGGGGCCACCTACGAGCAGTACTTC | TRBD1 | . | TRBJ2-7 | TRBV6-5
CSGGVAGGTDTQYF | TGCAGCGGGGGGGTAGCGGGAGGCACAGATACGCAGTATTTT | TRBD2 | . | TRBJ2-3 | TRBV29-1
CASSETGGATEAFF | TGTGCCAGCAGCGAAACAGGTGGGGCTACTGAAGCTTTCTTT | . | . | TRBJ1-1 | TRBV3-1
CASSSRSGGETQYF | TGTGCCAGCAGCTCACGGTCTGGGGGGGAGACCCAGTACTTC | . | . | TRBJ2-5 | TRBV7-6
CSARPTGLVGYTF | TGCAGTGCTAGACCCACAGGATTGGTCGGCTACACCTTC | . | few | TRBJ1-2 | TRBV20-1
CASSYSVTGPSYEQYF | TGTGCCAGCAGTTACTCGGTAACGGGACCCTCCTACGAGCAGTACTTC | . | few | TRBJ2-7 | TRBV6-5
CASSSDPSTDTQYF | TGTGCCAGCAGCTCGGACCCAAGCACAGATACGCAGTATTTT | . | . | TRBJ2-3 | TRBV7-9
CASSVQTGAYNEQFF | TGTGCCAGCAGCGTACAAACAGGGGCCTACAATGAGCAGTTCTTC | TRBD1 | few | TRBJ2-1 | TRBV3-1
CASSLGEDPYEQYF | TGTGCCAGCAGTTTGGGGGAGGATCCCTACGAGCAGTACTTC | . | few | TRBJ2-7 | TRBV27
CSARDGGEDTQYF | TGCAGTGCTAGAGATGGCGGGGAAGATACGCAGTATTTT | . | . | TRBJ2-3 | TRBV20-1
CASSLLRDLNNEQFF | TGTGCCAGCAGTTTATTACGGGACTTAAACAATGAGCAGTTCTTC | . | . | TRBJ2-1 | TRBV12-3/TRBV12-4